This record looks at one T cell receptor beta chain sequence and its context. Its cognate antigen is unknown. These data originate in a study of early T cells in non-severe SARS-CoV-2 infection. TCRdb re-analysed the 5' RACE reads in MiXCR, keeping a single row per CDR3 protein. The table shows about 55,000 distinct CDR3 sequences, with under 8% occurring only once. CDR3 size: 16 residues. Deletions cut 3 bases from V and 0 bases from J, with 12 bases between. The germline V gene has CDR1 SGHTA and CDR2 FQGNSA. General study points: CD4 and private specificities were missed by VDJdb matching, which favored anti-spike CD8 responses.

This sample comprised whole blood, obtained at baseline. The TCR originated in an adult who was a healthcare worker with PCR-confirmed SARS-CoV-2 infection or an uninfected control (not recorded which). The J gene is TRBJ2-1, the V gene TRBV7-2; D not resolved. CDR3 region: CASSFSLLSSYNEQFF. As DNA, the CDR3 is TGTGCCAGCAGCTTCTCGCTCTTGAGCTCCTACAATGAGCAGTTCTTC. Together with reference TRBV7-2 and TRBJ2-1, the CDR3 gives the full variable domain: GAGVSQSPSNKVTEKGKDVELRCDPISGHTALYWYRQSLGQGLEFLIYFQGNSAPDKSGLPSDRFSAERTGGSVSTLTIQRTQQEDSAVYLCASSFSLLSSYNEQFFGPGTRLTVL.